This is a list of T cell receptor beta chains from one sample in a study of cytomegalovirus exposure and HLA in healthy donors. The method was immunoSEQ multiplex PCR; TCRdb's version includes in-frame clones alone and lacks a portion of them. The data show approximately 200,000 clones, with around 80% seen just once and about 1.9% held by the top ten. Sequencing used PBMCs. These receptors were collected from a young woman in good health and CMV-seropositive. Both conserved end residues are trimmed from each CDR3. The D gene is left open where the match is weak.

>TRBJ1-3|-|TRBV6-1
ASTKGAGNTIY
>TRBJ1-2|-|TRBV5-1
ASSLARGGDGYT
>TRBJ2-5|TRBD2|TRBV28
ASGRAPNVQY
>TRBJ1-4|-|TRBV6-5
ASRNRDEKLF
>TRBJ1-2|-|TRBV13
ASRSTGNYGYT
>TRBJ1-2|TRBD1|TRBV10-1
ASRIKQGFYGYT
>TRBJ1-2|-|TRBV21-1
ASSKARQSYGYT
>TRBJ1-1|TRBD1|TRBV7-9
ASSDTGAGEGAF
>TRBJ2-7|-|TRBV5-4
ASSLNSYEQY
>TRBJ2-1|-|TRBV21-1
ASSKRRGGDSYNEQF
>TRBJ1-1|-|TRBV7-6
ASSLGQNTEAF
>TRBJ2-1|TRBD2|TRBV7-6
ASSSKGLAGYEQF
>TRBJ1-1|TRBD1|TRBV27
ASSLSRQGWTF
>TRBJ1-2|TRBD1|TRBV30
AWSKGAYGYT
>TRBJ1-2|TRBD1|TRBV6-5
ASSQQGNYGYT
>TRBJ2-5|-|TRBV7-9
ASSPEGAGGGLKETQY
>TRBJ2-2|-|TRBV27
ASSLAAGTGELF
>TRBJ2-7|-|TRBV19
ASSISPRGSYEQY
>TRBJ1-2|-|TRBV6-5
APTRGQRTNYGYT
>TRBJ1-1|TRBD1|TRBV6-4
ASSYSPDRGQVDTEAF
>TRBJ2-5|TRBD1|TRBV19
ASSWDRGETQY
>TRBJ1-1|-|TRBV6-1
ASSEAPQGSRTEAF
>TRBJ2-1|TRBD2|TRBV4-1
ASSHRGAGGPYNEQF
>TRBJ2-5|TRBD2|TRBV30
AWSKPGTSRETQY
>TRBJ2-7|TRBD2|TRBV6-1
AILLPRGAYEQY
>TRBJ1-6|TRBD1|TRBV7-2
ASSPTGTGVYNSPLH
>TRBJ2-3|TRBD2|TRBV2
DSRGNLGDTQY
>TRBJ1-4|-|TRBV4-3
ASSLNPGREEKLF
>TRBJ2-2|TRBD2|TRBV12-5
ASGGLAGVTGELF
>TRBJ1-4|TRBD1|TRBV27
ASSLRGLTNEKLF
>TRBJ1-2|-|TRBV12-5
ASGPPGEGGYT
>TRBJ1-2|-|TRBV28
ASSVGGDYGYT
>TRBJ1-5|-|TRBV5-4
ATNIWGDQPQH
>TRBJ1-1|TRBD1|TRBV29-1
RAGQGTEAF
>TRBJ1-1|TRBD1|TRBV7-9
ASSPLLQGAEAF
>TRBJ1-1|-|TRBV5-1
ASSFSPNTEAF
>TRBJ2-5|TRBD2|TRBV7-2
ASSRGSGGVETQY